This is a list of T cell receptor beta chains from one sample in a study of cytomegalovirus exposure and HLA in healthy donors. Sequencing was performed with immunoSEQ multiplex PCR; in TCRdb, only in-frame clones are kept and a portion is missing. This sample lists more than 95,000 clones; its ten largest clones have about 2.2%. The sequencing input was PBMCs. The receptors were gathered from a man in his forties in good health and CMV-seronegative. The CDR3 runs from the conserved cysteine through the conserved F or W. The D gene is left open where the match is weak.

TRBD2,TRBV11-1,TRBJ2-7,TGTGCCAGCAGCTTAGAGCGGGGGAATTCCTACGAGCAGTACTTC,CASSLERGNSYEQYF
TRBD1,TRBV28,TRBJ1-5,TGTGCCAGCAGTAAGACAGGGGAGAATTATCAGCCCCAGCATTTT,CASSKTGENYQPQHF
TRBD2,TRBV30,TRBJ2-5,TGTGCCTGGAGTGTACGGCGGACTAGCGGGGTTAAAGAGACCCAGTACTTC,CAWSVRRTSGVKETQYF
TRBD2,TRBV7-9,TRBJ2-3,TGTGCCAGCAGCGCGACACGACTAGCAATGTATACGCAGTATTTT,CASSATRLAMYTQYF
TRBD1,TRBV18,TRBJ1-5,TGTGCCAGCTCACCGGACAGGGTGGTCCCCAATCAGCCCCAGCATTTT,CASSPDRVVPNQPQHF
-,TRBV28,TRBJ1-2,TGTGCCAGCAGTTACCAGTATGGCTACACCTTC,CASSYQYGYTF
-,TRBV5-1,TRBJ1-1,TGCGCCAGCAGCCCAGGGCCCCCACCGGCGAACACTGAAGCTTTCTTT,CASSPGPPPANTEAFF
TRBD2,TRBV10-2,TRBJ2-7,TGCGCCAGCAGTGAGGCCTCCCTAGCGGACACCTACGAGCAGTACTTC,CASSEASLADTYEQYF
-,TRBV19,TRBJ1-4,TGTGCCAGTAGTCCACGGGAAAGCTTTAATGAAAAACTGTTTTTT,CASSPRESFNEKLFF
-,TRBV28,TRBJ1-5,TGTGCCAGCAGGACAAACAGGGAAGTTGGCCAGCCCCAGCATTTT,CASRTNREVGQPQHF
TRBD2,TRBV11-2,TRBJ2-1,TGTGCCAGCAGCTTAACTAGCGGGAGGCACCTGCTCTTC,CASSLTSGRHLLF
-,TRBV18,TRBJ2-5,TGTGCCAGCTCACCACAAACTAGGACTAATCAAGAGACCCAGTACTTC,CASSPQTRTNQETQYF
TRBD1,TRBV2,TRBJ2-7,TGTGCCAGCTCCGATGGGACAGGGGGCCAGCAGTACTTC,CASSDGTGGQQYF
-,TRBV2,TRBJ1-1,TGTGCCAGCAGGGAGTTGACGGAGTACACTGAAGCTTTCTTT,CASRELTEYTEAFF
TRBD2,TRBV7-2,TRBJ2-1,TGTGCCAGCAGCTTAGCCACGACTAGCGTCAATGAGCAGTTCTTC,CASSLATTSVNEQFF
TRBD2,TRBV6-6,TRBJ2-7,TGTGCCAGCAGTACGACTAGCGGAGGCCCATACGAGCAGTACTTC,CASSTTSGGPYEQYF
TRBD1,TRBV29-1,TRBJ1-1,TGCAGCACAGGGGACAGGGGTTGGACTGAAGCTTTCTTT,CSTGDRGWTEAFF
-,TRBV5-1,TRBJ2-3,TGCGCCAGCAGCCTGAGCACAGATACGCAGTATTTT,CASSLSTDTQYF
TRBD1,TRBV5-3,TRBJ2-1,TGTGCCAGAAGCCTAAAAACTCGTCAGGGGGCCGTGTACAATGAGCAGTTCTTC,CARSLKTRQGAVYNEQFF
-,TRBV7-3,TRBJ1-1,TGTGCCAGCAGCTGGACGGGGGGTTACACTGAAGCTTTCTTT,CASSWTGGYTEAFF
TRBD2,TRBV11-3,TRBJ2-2,TGTGCCAGTAGCTGGGGGGGTAACACCGGGGAGCTGTTTTTT,CASSWGGNTGELFF
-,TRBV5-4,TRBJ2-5,TGTGCCAGCAGCTTTGCGGGGAGTTACCAAGAGACCCAGTACTTC,CASSFAGSYQETQYF
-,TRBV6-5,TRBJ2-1,TGTGCCAGCAGTTACTCGGCTATCAAGCGGATCTATGAGCAGTTCTTC,CASSYSAIKRIYEQFF
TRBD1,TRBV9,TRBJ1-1,TGTGCCAGCAGCGCGACAGGGGAAACTGAAGCTTTCTTT,CASSATGETEAFF
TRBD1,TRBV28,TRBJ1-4,TGTGCCAGCTCCCGACAGGGGGCCTCTTTTGGGGATGAAAAACTGTTTTTT,CASSRQGASFGDEKLFF
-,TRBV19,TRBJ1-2,TGTGCCAGTAGTACCGCGGGGACTGGCTACACCTTC,CASSTAGTGYTF
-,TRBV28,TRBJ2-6,TGTGCCAGCAGTTTATATCAGGAACCCTCTGGGGCCAACGTCCTGACTTTC,CASSLYQEPSGANVLTF
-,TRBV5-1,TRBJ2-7,TGCGCCAGCAGCTTGGAACTGTCGACAAGCAGCTCCTACGAGCAGTACTTC,CASSLELSTSSSYEQYF
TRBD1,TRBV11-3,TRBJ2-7,TGTGCCAGCAGCTTATCCCCGACAGGGCGTCAGGAGCAGTACTTC,CASSLSPTGRQEQYF
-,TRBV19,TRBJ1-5,TGTGCCAGTAGTGGAAACAGGGATAATCAGCCCCAGCATTTT,CASSGNRDNQPQHF
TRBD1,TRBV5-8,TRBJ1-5,TGTGCCAGCAGCCCGGGACAGTTCAATCAGCCCCAGCATTTT,CASSPGQFNQPQHF
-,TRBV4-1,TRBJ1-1,TGCGCCAGCAGCCAAGATGTGGTGAGCATTGAAGCTTTCTTT,CASSQDVVSIEAFF
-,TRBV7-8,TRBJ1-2,TGTGCCAGCAGCTTAGGAGCAGACACCTATGGCTACACCTTC,CASSLGADTYGYTF
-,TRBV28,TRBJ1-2,TGTGCCACCTGGGGGGGCGCGGGCTATGGCTACACCTTC,CATWGGAGYGYTF
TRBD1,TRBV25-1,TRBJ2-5,TGTGCCAGCACCCGAGGGGGCCGAGAGACCCAGTACTTC,CASTRGGRETQYF
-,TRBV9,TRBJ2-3,TGTGCCAGCAGCGTAGCCCAGGGACTGGATAATACAGATACGCAGTATTTT,CASSVAQGLDNTDTQYF
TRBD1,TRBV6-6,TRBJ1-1,TGTGCCAGCAGCCAGGGGGTCCGGGAAGCTTTCTTT,CASSQGVREAFF
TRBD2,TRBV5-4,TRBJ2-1,TGTGCCAGCAGCTTGGGCCTAGCGGGAGACAATGAGCAGTTCTTC,CASSLGLAGDNEQFF
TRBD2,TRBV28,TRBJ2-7,TGTGCCAGCAGGACTAGCGGTTCCTCCTACGAGCAGTACTTC,CASRTSGSSYEQYF
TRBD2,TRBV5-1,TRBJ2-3,TGCGCCAGCAGCTGGGGGACTAGCGGCAAGAGCACAGATACGCAGTATTTT,CASSWGTSGKSTDTQYF
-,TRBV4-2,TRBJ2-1,TGTGCCAGCAGCCGCCTTGGGTCTAGTGGAGAGCAGTTCTTC,CASSRLGSSGEQFF
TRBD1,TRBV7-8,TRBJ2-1,TGTGCCAGCAGCTTCGGGACAGGGGCCTACAATGAGCAGTTCTTC,CASSFGTGAYNEQFF
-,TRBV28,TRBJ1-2,TGTGCCAGCAGTTTCTACCGACTCTATGGCTACACCTTC,CASSFYRLYGYTF
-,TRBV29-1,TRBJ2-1,TGCAGCGTTGGAAGACTGCTTTCCCACAATGAGCAGTTCTTC,CSVGRLLSHNEQFF
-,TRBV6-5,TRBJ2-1,TGTGCCAGCAGTTATGGAGGGGGCGGCATGAATGAGCAGTTCTTC,CASSYGGGGMNEQFF
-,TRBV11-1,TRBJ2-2,TGTGCCAGCAGCTTAGACAGGACCGGGGAGCTGTTTTTT,CASSLDRTGELFF
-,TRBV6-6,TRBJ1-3,TGTGCCAGCAGTTACGATAGAACAGCTGGAAACACCATATATTTT,CASSYDRTAGNTIYF
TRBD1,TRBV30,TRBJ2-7,TGTGCCTGGAGTAGCTTGGACAGGACAAGCGAGCAGTACTTC,CAWSSLDRTSEQYF
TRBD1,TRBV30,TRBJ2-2,TGTGCCTGGAACCAACAGGGGGTCGCGAACACCGGGGAGCTGTTTTTT,CAWNQQGVANTGELFF
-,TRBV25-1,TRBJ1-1,TGTGCCAGCAGTCGAGCGGGTATCACTGAAGCTTTCTTT,CASSRAGITEAFF
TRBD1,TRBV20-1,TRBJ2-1,TGCAGCGGGGACAGGGCTAATGAGCAGTTCTTC,CSGDRANEQFF
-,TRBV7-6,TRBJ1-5,TGTGCCAGCAGCCCTTTAGGGGGTATTAGCAATCAGCCCCAGCATTTT,CASSPLGGISNQPQHF
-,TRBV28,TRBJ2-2,TGTGCCAGCGGTTCTAGTTCGGCCAACACCGGGGAGCTGTTTTTT,CASGSSSANTGELFF
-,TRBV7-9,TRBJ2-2,TGTGCCAGCAGCTCGCCCGCTAAGTTGGGGGCCACCGGGGAGCTGTTTTTT,CASSSPAKLGATGELFF
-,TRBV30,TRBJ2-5,TGTGCCTGGGGGGAGAAGGAGACCCAGTACTTC,CAWGEKETQYF
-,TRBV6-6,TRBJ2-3,TGTGCCAGCAGTTACCCCTCGGATACGCAGTATTTT,CASSYPSDTQYF
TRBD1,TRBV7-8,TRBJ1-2,TGTGCCAGCAGCTTAAGGGAGACAGGGAGGTATGGCTACACCTTC,CASSLRETGRYGYTF
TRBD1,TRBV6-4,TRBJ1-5,TGTGCCAGCAGCCGGGACAGCAATAGCAATCAGCCCCAGCATTTT,CASSRDSNSNQPQHF
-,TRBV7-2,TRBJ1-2,TGTGCCAGCAGCTTAGGTCGCGGTCGGAACTATGGCTACACCTTC,CASSLGRGRNYGYTF
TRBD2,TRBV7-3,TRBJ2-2,TGTGCCAGCAGCCCCGGACTAGCGGGGATGGGGTTTGAGACCGGGGAGCTGTTTTTT,CASSPGLAGMGFETGELFF